This paragraph covers one TCR beta chain sequence. Its antigen is undetermined. Amplification of TCR alpha and beta CDR3 regions from RNA used iRepertoire nested multiplex PCR. Tissue mRNA or PBMC total RNA, about 85-400 ng, went into one-step reverse transcription and amplification. TCRdb reprocessed the multiplex PCR reads via MiXCR and lists one record per CDR3 protein. The sample holds over 120,000 distinct CDR3 sequences, about 39% seen once. This sample stems from a study of glioma-infiltrating T cells. Study conclusions and caveats: Gliomas, especially low-grade, showed above-expected tissue-blood divergence; non-neoplastic patients showed below. Very few CDR3 sequences were shared between tissue and blood.

Trimming left V 2 bases short and J 9 bases short, with 11 bases between. Germline V gene sequence: CDR1 MNHNY, CDR2 SVGAGI (reference sequence). The CDR3 is made up of 14 amino acids. This TCR derives from a human donor with low-grade glioma or glioblastoma, undergoing nonglioma brain surgery, or in good health (not recorded which). Sequencing used glioma tissue, nonneoplastic brain tissue, or PBMCs (not recorded which). The gene calls are TRBV6-6 and TRBJ1-6; no definite D call. Written as DNA, the CDR3 is TGTGCCAGCAGTTACGTGGAGGTGGGTTCACCCCTCCACTTT. Protein: CASSYVEVGSPLHF.